This paragraph reports one T cell receptor (beta chain). The sample originates from a study of blood T cell repertoires in COVID-19. Background on the study: Acute and convalescent COVID-19 specimens originated in the United States, Italy and Spain. In each case, the material was cDNA or gDNA derived from T cells, B-cell-depleted T cells, or PBMCs.

Authors' data handling: Amplification of reference gene primers was used by the study to estimate nucleated cell counts. Sequencing used immunoSEQ multiplex PCR; TCRdb keeps in-frame clones, though not all of them. That table gives V, J and clone size, and the DNA gave D and trimming. This table has tens of thousands of clones, about nine tenths appearing once. With 4 bases removed from V and 3 bases from J, the gap between germline ends came to 16 bases. Per germline, CDR1 MNHEY and CDR2 SMNVEV (reference sequence). This CDR3 has 15 amino acids. The receptor's source is a male donor with acute or convalescent COVID-19. The chain employs TRBV27 and TRBJ2-7; D perhaps matches TRBD1 (5 bases). Sequencing input: peripheral blood. CDR3 bases: TGTGCCAGCAGTTGGGGAAAAGGTAGGGGCTACGAGCAGTACTTC. Amino acids: CASSWGKGRGYEQYF.